The rows below give T cell receptor beta chains drawn from one sample of a study of blood T cell repertoires in COVID-19. Produced via immunoSEQ multiplex PCR; TCRdb's table is partial and in-frame only. The sample yields 90,000 to 150,000 clones, more than 80% seen once. The sample was peripheral blood. The receptors were gathered from a man between 65 and 85 years old with active or convalescent COVID-19. CDR3s include the opening cysteine and the closing phenylalanine or tryptophan.

V,J,CDR3
TRBV5-4,TRBJ2-7,CASSFSPGLPSSYEQYF
TRBV19,TRBJ1-2,CASSIGTGGADGYTF
TRBV7-3,TRBJ2-3,CASSLMGQGLRGTDTQYF
TRBV4-2,TRBJ2-1,CASRGLAPNEQFF
TRBV5-6,TRBJ2-6,CASSLPGAGANVLTF
TRBV7-6,TRBJ1-1,CASSLGWTGQTEAFF
TRBV28,TRBJ2-7,CASSFLGQGPYEQYF
TRBV28,TRBJ1-5,CASSFGGNQPQHF
TRBV12-2,TRBJ1-1,CASHQAGTGDTEAFF
TRBV6-5,TRBJ2-2,CASRREDSELFF
TRBV29-1,TRBJ1-1,CSVTRQANTEAFF
TRBV27,TRBJ1-6,CASSLRRAYNSPLHF
TRBV3-1/TRBV3-2,TRBJ2-7,CASSQVEVAGGSYEQYF
TRBV29-1,TRBJ2-2,CSVEGTSGRRRTGELFF
TRBV15,TRBJ1-5,CATSRGVVSNQPQHF
TRBV27,TRBJ2-1,CASSNGLAIYEQFF
TRBV2,TRBJ1-1,CASSEGAGGWSTEAFF
TRBV28,TRBJ1-4,CASHEGGGLNEKLFF
TRBV10-3,TRBJ1-4,CAISEGTAAEKLFF
TRBV7-2,TRBJ2-5,CASSSTGSQTQYF
TRBV19,TRBJ1-1,CASRALGPGGSDTEAFF
TRBV19,TRBJ2-7,CASGTSGLSYEQYF
TRBV4-1,TRBJ1-1,CASSQSPLQALTTEAFF
TRBV28,TRBJ2-6,CASPPSGTGYNGANVLTF
TRBV5-1,TRBJ2-7,CASSTGQGAYEQYF
TRBV11-2,TRBJ1-1,CASSLIGFQAGTEAFF
TRBV3-1/TRBV3-2,TRBJ1-1,CASSQDPVMNTEAFF
TRBV14,TRBJ1-3,CASSQTGEGNTIYF
TRBV29-1,TRBJ1-1,CSVGTAGTEAFF
TRBV19,TRBJ1-2,CASSNLDRGGYTF
TRBV19,TRBJ2-4,CASSTYSTSAVAKNIQYF
TRBV20-1,TRBJ2-1,CSASREYNEQFF
TRBV6-5,TRBJ2-7,CASSYGTGMGEQYF
TRBV20-1,TRBJ1-5,CSASRGLHNQPQHF
TRBV7-8,TRBJ2-4,CASSGDRGIQYF
TRBV6-1,TRBJ1-4,CASSEQWGTNEKLFF
TRBV5-6,TRBJ2-1,CASSWTDRDNEQFF
TRBV6-5,TRBJ1-2,CASSSGTGWDGYTF
TRBV9,TRBJ1-1,CASSPGQGNTEAFF
TRBV7-6,TRBJ1-5,CASSLRQGGSNQPQHF
TRBV6-5,TRBJ2-7,CASSYSMRDRYF
TRBV30,TRBJ1-5,CAWSVVGGNQPQHF
TRBV5-1,TRBJ1-6,CASSSGQGFSPLHF
TRBV7-9,TRBJ2-1,CASSLHSREIHNEQFF
TRBV7-6,TRBJ1-6,CASSSTGTGVSPLHF
TRBV24-1,TRBJ2-1,CATSAGQYNEQFF